Detailed here is one TCR beta chain. Its antigen remains unidentified. Per the germline V gene, CDR1 is MDHEN and CDR2 is SYDVKM. The CDR3 contains 15 residues. V lost 1 base and J lost 1, with 7 bases in between. The data were taken from a study of cytomegalovirus exposure and HLA in healthy donors. Study results and caveats: About 90% or about 30% of the time was how often most TCR beta V segments were productive, according to an earlier analysis.

13 Jbeta primers and 60 Vbeta primers were used for the PCR. Per the authors' pipeline: A later analysis tallied about 80 million unique TCR beta chains, about 9.9 million of them shared. Generated by immunoSEQ multiplex PCR, the TCRdb table keeps only in-frame clones and is missing some. That table furnishes V, J and clone size, whereas the DNA furnished D and trimming. In the table there are fewer than 200,000 clones, around 84% of which are singletons. Regarding donors, all were healthy bone marrow donors. Sequenced input: PBMCs. This TCR derives from a man between 25 and 39 years old in good health and CMV-seropositive. The chain employs TRBV28 and TRBJ2-2; D is unclear. The CDR3 region is CASSLLPGNTGELFF. As DNA, the CDR3 is TGTGCCAGCAGTTTATTACCCGGGAACACCGGGGAGCTGTTTTTT.